The source of this TCR beta chain is a study of shared clonotypes between healthy human individuals (dated by TCRdb to about 2020). At the level of the whole study: A couple of women and a few men aged 18 to 49 years were included in the cohort. Libraries were prepared and TCR repertoires were sequenced by different laboratories using diverse techniques, in order to increase sequencing depth and limit assay-specific biases. For each donor, three plates each were used for CD4 naive and CD4 memory, two plates were used for CD8 naive, and one plate was used for CD8 memory. To estimate repertoire size and how much clonotype sharing occurs between individuals, the study deeply sequenced the blood TCR repertoires of five healthy adults. Between about 0.8 and 9.5 billion PBMCs per donor were obtained by leukapheresis. Results the study describes overall, beyond this receptor: Because the study included only a small number of donors, the genetic and exposure-history diversity represented was limited. When a few donors were compared, the shared fraction of clonotypes was roughly 4.8% for naive CD4, more than 3% for naive CD8, 2% to 2.5% for memory CD4, and 0.3% to 0.5% for memory CD8. Compared with non-shared clonotypes, the clonotypes found in all four sorted-subset donors had higher generation probabilities. Sampling was restricted to blood, and TCR repertoires in tissue are likely to differ from TCR repertoires in blood. Rarefaction of sorted-subset datasets indicated incomplete sequencing despite the large sequencing depth. Pairwise subsampling indicated that sequencing depth was expected to affect the degree of clonotype sharing among donors. Naive subsets generally had larger estimated clonotype richness than memory subsets did.

The donors were healthy, HIV-negative adults with no recently reported acute infections or vaccinations. Only Caucasian adults living in Nashville, Tennessee, USA were represented among the donors. The CD8 memory samples were a combination of magnetically selected CD45RO+ cells and CCR7-negative CD45RA+ effector memory (TemRA) cells. Blood was collected by leukapheresis, and PBMCs were isolated by Ficoll-Histopaque density gradient centrifugation and then cryopreserved in liquid nitrogen vapor phase. Analytical flow cytometry was used to check the purity and quantity of each magnetically sorted T cell population. Each sorted fraction had its genomic DNA isolated and then quantified by UV absorbance on a Nanodrop 2000c. Using the deep immunoSEQ assay, multiplex PCR amplified TCR CDR3 regions from genomic DNA. For each cell subset, the extracted genomic DNA was distributed evenly across all wells of several immunoSEQ 96-well plates, and each plate served as one replicate. Each replicate PCR for sorted subsets received about 180 ng genomic DNA, equal to about 29,000 T cell genomes. Purified libraries were measured with a Qubit 3.0 fluorometer, size-checked on a Bioanalyzer 2100, and measured again with the KAPA Library Quantification kit. Every immunoSEQ 96-well plate was sequenced on a separate single-read 150-cycle Illumina NextSeq 550 flow cell. Per the source publication's procedure: The immunoSEQ output contained only junctional sequences without quality scores, so filtering could not match that applied to full-length reads. To assign V/J genes and CDR3, sequences were annotated against IMGT germline references using PyIR, a Python wrapper for IgBLAST v1.9. Reads with weak V/J assignments (E-value above 1e-6), missing CDR3, stop codons, out-of-frame junctions, or ambiguous translated residues were removed. A V3J clonotype was defined by an identical inferred V gene, J gene, and CDR3 amino acid sequence. The percentage overlap between two repertoires was calculated by dividing the number of shared unique clonotypes by the size of the smaller repertoire. Richness of each repertoire was evaluated using RTK rarefaction, the Chao1 estimator, and Recon v2.1 estimates of unobserved clonotypes. Generation probabilities were computed with OLGA for all TCRbeta clonotypes obtained by the gDNA method from several donors. Held by TCRdb, this immuneACCESS table contains in-frame sequences only and omits some clones. Under half of the omission traces to an unresolved V gene where checked; the cause of the rest is unknown. The V and J calls and clone size come from that table; D and trimming were worked out from the DNA. Within this sample are some 320,000 clones, with about nine tenths of them counted one time only. Of the sample, 15% to 20% falls within the top ten clones.

On this clone itself: Its recognized antigen is unknown. Base qualities are not at hand, and no much larger clone is one base apart.

The CDR3 starts with the cysteine, ends with the phenylalanine, and has 15 residues. Solely the CDR3 DNA is kept, with 45 bases framed from the first base. Based on the germline V gene, the CDR1 and CDR2 sequences are SQVTM and ANQGSEA. At the junction V is shortened by 6 bases and J by 1 base; bases outside the gene matches: 8. The sequence is built from TRBV29-1 and TRBJ2-7; 11 nucleotides in the junction match TRBD2. The origin of this receptor is a man aged 18 to 30 in good health. Source material: memory CD8+ T cells sorted from blood. The sample's cell subset or site label, decoded: CD45RO+ cells pooled with CCR7-negative TemRA cells. The CDR3 protein is CSVPPPSGRSYEQYF. Here is the DNA: TGCAGCGTACCCCCCCCTAGCGGGAGGTCCTACGAGCAGTACTTC.